Below, 22 T cell receptor beta chains from the same sample are listed, as sequenced in a study of OX40 agonist ivuxolimab in advanced cancers. TCRdb keeps only in-frame clones here, not all; method: immunoSEQ multiplex PCR. Of fewer than 80,000 clones detected, roughly nine tenths appear once; the ten largest clones hold roughly 15%. Sequenced here: CD4+ or CD8+ T cells sorted from blood, sampled in a trial of the OX40 agonist ivuxolimab. All receptors derive from an adult with an advanced solid tumor such as melanoma, head and neck, liver or kidney cancer.

The rearrangement uses TRBV9 and TRBJ2-7, with a weak D call TRBD2 (6 bases). Germline values: CDR1 SGDLS, CDR2 YYNGEE. The CDR3 runs to 14 residues. V lost 0 bases to trimming and J lost 3 bases, with 10 bases between them. CDR3 region: CASSVASVSYEQYF. The CDR3 DNA reads as TGTGCCAGCAGCGTAGCTAGCGTTAGCTACGAGCAGTACTTC.

This clone was found once. This rearrangement joins TRBV27 to TRBJ2-7, with TRBD1 as a possible D gene (5 bases). The length of the CDR3 is 14 residues. The V end lost 6 bases, the J end lost 6 bases, and 18 bases lay between the germline ends. Germline CDR1 is MNHEY and CDR2 is SMNVEV (reference sequence). CDR3 DNA: TGTGCCAGCAGCCCAGGACAATTTCTGGTCGAGCAGTACTTC. It encodes CASSPGQFLVEQYF.

The J gene is TRBJ1-1, the V gene TRBV5-4; TRBD1 matches at 10 bases. The CDR3 totals 14 residues. J gave up 3 bases and V 4 bases, and 3 bases lay outside the gene matches. CDR1 and CDR2 from the germline V gene are SGHNT and YYREEE (reference sequence). The CDR3 protein is CASSGTGVHTEAFF. As DNA, the CDR3 is TGTGCCAGCAGCGGGACAGGGGTCCACACTGAAGCTTTCTTT. The full variable domain, rest sourced from reference TRBV5-4 and TRBJ1-1, is ETGVTQSPTHLIKTRGQQVTLRCSSQSGHNTVSWYQQALGQGPQFIFQYYREEENGRGNFPPRFSGLQFPNYSSELNVNALELDDSALYLCASSGTGVHTEAFFGQGTRLTVV.

This chain connects TRBV2 to TRBJ2-1; 10 positions agree with TRBD2. There are 16 residues in the CDR3. Trimming took 5 bases from V and 3 from J; bases not matched to a gene: 7. Germline CDR1 SNHLY, CDR2 FYNNEI. CDR3 loop: CASSNPGTSVYNEQFF. CDR3 nucleotide sequence: TGTGCCAGCAGTAACCCCGGGACTAGCGTCTACAATGAGCAGTTCTTC.

V gene TRBV19 combines with J gene TRBJ2-2; 7 bases are shared with TRBD1. The CDR3 is 15 residues long. The germline gives CDR1 LNHDA, CDR2 SQIVND (reference sequence). With 8 bases clipped from V and 1 base from J, the junction kept 7 bases outside the gene matches. The CDR3 is CASADRALNTGELFF. The CDR3 coding sequence is TGTGCCAGTGCAGACAGGGCCCTGAACACCGGGGAGCTGTTTTTT.

The CDR3 is CATAMDITDTQYF. In DNA form, the CDR3 reads TGTGCCACCGCTATGGATATCACAGATACGCAGTATTTT. The gene calls are TRBV9 and TRBJ2-3, with D unresolved. The CDR3 has 13 residues. Trimming removed 9 bases from V and 2 bases from J, with 13 bases in between. The germline V gene has CDR1 SGDLS and CDR2 YYNGEE.

In DNA form, the CDR3 reads TGTGCCAGCAGCCAAGGCCAGCGGGGCCCCTACGAGCAGTACTTC. Encoded protein: CASSQGQRGPYEQYF. The rearrangement uses TRBV4-2 and TRBJ2-7; 7 bases map to TRBD2. The V and J ends lost 1 base and 2 bases, in that order; junction bases with no gene match: 5. Per the germline V gene, CDR1 is LGHNA and CDR2 is YNFKEQ. This CDR3 contains 15 residues.

This rearrangement joins TRBV28 to TRBJ2-7; TRBD2 is a possible D gene (5 bases). This CDR3 is built from 14 residues. Trimming took off 6 bases at V and 3 bases at J, with 15 bases between the two ends. Germline V gives CDR1 MDHEN, CDR2 SYDVKM. The CDR3 spells CASSPRGADYEQYF. The CDR3 region has the DNA TGTGCCAGCAGCCCCCGGGGAGCGGACTACGAGCAGTACTTC.

J is TRBJ2-1 and V is TRBV5-8, with a weak D call TRBD2 (6 bases). The CDR3 covers 15 residues. Trimming cost V 0 bases and J 5 bases, with 12 bases left between them. Per germline, CDR1 SGHTS and CDR2 YDEGEE. DNA of the CDR3: TGTGCCAGCAGCTTGGCTCGGACTACCAACAATGAGCAGTTCTTC. It encodes CASSLARTTNNEQFF.

This sequence joins TRBV7-9 and TRBJ2-1; 10 bases match TRBD1. Germline trimming cut 5 bases from V and 8 bases from J; bases unmatched to any gene: 9. The CDR3 contains 15 residues. CDR1 is SEHNR and CDR2 is FQNEAQ in the germline V gene (reference sequence). In nucleotides, the CDR3 is TGTGCCAGCAGCCCGGCGGGACAGGGGTTCGATGAGCAGTTCTTC. As protein: CASSPAGQGFDEQFF.

The CDR3 spells CASSGGGLAGAETQYF. DNA of the CDR3: TGTGCCAGCAGCGGAGGGGGGCTAGCGGGAGCAGAGACCCAGTACTTC. The rearrangement links TRBV9 to TRBJ2-5; 10 bases align to TRBD2. Germline lookup yields CDR1 SGDLS and CDR2 YYNGEE. V was clipped by 3 bases and J by 4 bases; unmatched bases: 9. The CDR3 loop spans 16 amino acids.

V and J are TRBV5-6 and TRBJ2-7; unclear D gene. The V end was cut by 0 bases, the J end by 4 bases, with 14 bases between. Germline values: CDR1 SGHDT, CDR2 YYEEEE. This CDR3 region has 15 residues. The CDR3 region is CASSLDGYGSYEQYF. The CDR3, as DNA: TGTGCCAGCAGCTTGGACGGCTACGGGTCGTACGAGCAGTACTTC.

The rearrangement uses TRBV4-3 and TRBJ2-7; D call uncertain. The V gene lost 0 bases and the J gene lost 3 bases, with 12 bases spanning the gap. This CDR3 is 15 amino acids long. CDR1 and CDR2 from the germline V gene are LGHNA and YSLEER. As DNA, the CDR3 is TGCGCCAGCAGCCAAGAAGCCCAGAGTCGCTACGAGCAGTACTTC. Translation: CASSQEAQSRYEQYF.

V usage is TRBV19 and J usage is TRBJ2-1; D may be TRBD2 (6 bases). Germline assignment: CDR1 LNHDA and CDR2 SQIVND (reference sequence). The V and J ends lost 10 bases and 0 bases respectively, with 16 bases between them. There are 15 residues in the CDR3. The CDR3 region is CATRFAGSSYNEQFF. Written as DNA, the CDR3 is TGTGCCACCCGGTTTGCGGGGTCCTCCTACAATGAGCAGTTCTTC.

The chain carries TRBV28 and TRBJ1-2, with TRBD1 identical over 7 bases. With 5 bases clipped from V and 4 bases from J, the junction kept 16 bases outside the gene matches. The CDR3 is made up of 17 amino acids. Germline V gene data show CDR1 as MDHEN and CDR2 as SYDVKM. As DNA, the CDR3 is TGTGCCAGCAGTCCAAAGGGGGCGACAGCTTTTGGCTATGGCTACACCTTC. Residues: CASSPKGATAFGYGYTF.

The chain employs TRBV7-3 and TRBJ1-1; D is possibly TRBD1 (5 bases). Deletions cut 3 bases from V and 5 bases from J, with 10 bases between. Germline CDR1 is SGHTA and CDR2 is FQGTGA. The CDR3 is made up of 13 amino acids. The CDR3 is CASSLQGRTEAFF. CDR3 nucleotide sequence: TGTGCCAGCAGCTTGCAGGGAAGAACTGAAGCTTTCTTT. The entire variable domain, with the rest obtained from reference TRBV7-3 and TRBJ1-1, is as follows: GAGVSQTPSNKVTEKGKYVELRCDPISGHTALYWYRQSLGQGPEFLIYFQGTGAADDSGLPNDRFFAVRPEGSVSTLKIQRTERGDSAVYLCASSLQGRTEAFFGQGTRLTVV.

The chain recombines TRBV6-5 with TRBJ2-3; weak D call: TRBD2 (6 bases). V lost 1 base and J lost 3, with 11 bases in between. CDR1 and CDR2 (germline): MNHEY, SVGAGI. The length of the CDR3 is 15 residues. In DNA, the CDR3 is TGTGCCAGCAGTTACTTGGAGGGTAGAACAGATACGCAGTATTTT. It is translated as CASSYLEGRTDTQYF.

This chain links TRBV11-2 with TRBJ2-7; 11 nucleotides match TRBD2. The CDR3 runs to 15 residues. The V gene end was trimmed by 5 bases and the J gene end by 3 bases; junction bases not matched to a gene: 6. CDR1 is SGHAT and CDR2 is FQNNGV in the germline V gene. The CDR3 spells CASSMGLAEHYEQYF. CDR3 coding DNA: TGTGCCAGCAGCATGGGACTAGCGGAGCACTACGAGCAGTACTTC.

This sequence joins TRBV11-3 and TRBJ1-1, with 7 bases lining up with TRBD1. With 5 bases clipped from V and 8 bases from J, the junction kept 14 bases outside the gene matches. CDR3 length: 15 amino acids. Germline CDR1 SGHNT, CDR2 YENEEA. CDR3 bases: TGTGCCAGCAGCGAGAACTACGGGACAGTTTACGAAGCTTTCTTT. Its translation is CASSENYGTVYEAFF.

The chain uses TRBV6-6 and TRBJ1-1, with TRBD1 matching over 9 bases. The V and J ends lost 2 bases and 1 base, in that order; junction bases with no gene match: 2. This CDR3 is built from 15 residues. Germline-derived CDR1 and CDR2 are MNHNY and SVGAGI (reference sequence). CDR3 DNA: TGTGCCAGCAGTTACCCACAGGGGGCGAACACTGAAGCTTTCTTT. Protein product: CASSYPQGANTEAFF.

V gene TRBV28 combines with J gene TRBJ2-5; TRBD2 is a possible D gene (7 bases). The closer fit of TRBJ2-7 to the DNA end suggests the J call may be wrong. This CDR3 has 13 amino acids. Germline V gene data show CDR1 as MDHEN and CDR2 as SYDVKM. The CDR3: CASLGGASYEQYF. The CDR3 DNA is TGTGCCAGCCTTGGGGGGGCCTCCTACGAGCAGTACTTC.

The J gene is TRBJ2-5, the V gene TRBV28; 7 bases are shared with TRBD1. The end of the DNA fits TRBJ2-7 better, so the J call may be wrong. There are 15 residues in the CDR3. The germline V gene encodes CDR1 MDHEN and CDR2 SYDVKM. The CDR3, as DNA: TGTGCCAGCAGCTTGAGTCAGGGGACAGACTACGAGCAGTACTTC. Translating it yields CASSLSQGTDYEQYF.